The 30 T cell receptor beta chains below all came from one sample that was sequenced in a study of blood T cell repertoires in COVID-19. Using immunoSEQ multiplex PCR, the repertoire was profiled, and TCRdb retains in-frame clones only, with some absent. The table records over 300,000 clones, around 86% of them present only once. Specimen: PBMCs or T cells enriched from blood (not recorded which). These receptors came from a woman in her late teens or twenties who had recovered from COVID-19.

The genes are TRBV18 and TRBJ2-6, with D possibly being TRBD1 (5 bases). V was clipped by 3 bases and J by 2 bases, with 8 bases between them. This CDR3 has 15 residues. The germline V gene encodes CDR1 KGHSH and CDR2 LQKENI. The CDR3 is CASSPGATGANVLTF. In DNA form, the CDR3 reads TGTGCCAGCTCACCTGGGGCAACTGGGGCCAACGTCCTGACTTTC.

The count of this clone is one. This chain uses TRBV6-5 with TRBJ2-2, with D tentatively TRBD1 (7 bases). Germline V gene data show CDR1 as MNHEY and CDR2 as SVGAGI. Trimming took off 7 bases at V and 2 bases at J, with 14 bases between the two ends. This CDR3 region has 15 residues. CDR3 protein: CASTRQGGNTGELFF. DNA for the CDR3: TGTGCCAGCACCAGACAGGGAGGCAACACCGGGGAGCTGTTTTTT.

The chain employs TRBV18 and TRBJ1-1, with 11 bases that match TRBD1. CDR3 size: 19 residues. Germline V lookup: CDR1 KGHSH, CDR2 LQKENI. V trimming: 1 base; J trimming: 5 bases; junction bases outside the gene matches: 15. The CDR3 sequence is CASSPQIVSGTGGRTEAFF. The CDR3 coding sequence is TGTGCCAGCTCACCACAAATCGTCTCCGGGACAGGGGGAAGGACTGAAGCTTTCTTT. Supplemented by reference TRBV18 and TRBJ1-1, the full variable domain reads NAGVMQNPRHLVRRRGQEARLRCSPMKGHSHVYWYRQLPEEGLKFMVYLQKENIIDESGMPKERFSAEFPKEGPSILRIQQVVRGDSAAYFCASSPQIVSGTGGRTEAFFGQGTRLTVV.

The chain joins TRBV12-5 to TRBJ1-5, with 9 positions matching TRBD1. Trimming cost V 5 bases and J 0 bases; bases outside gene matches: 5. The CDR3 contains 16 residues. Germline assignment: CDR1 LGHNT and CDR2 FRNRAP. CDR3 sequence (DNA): TGTGCTAGTGGTGCTCCACAGGGGGCTAGCAATCAGCCCCAGCATTTT. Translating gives CASGAPQGASNQPQHF.

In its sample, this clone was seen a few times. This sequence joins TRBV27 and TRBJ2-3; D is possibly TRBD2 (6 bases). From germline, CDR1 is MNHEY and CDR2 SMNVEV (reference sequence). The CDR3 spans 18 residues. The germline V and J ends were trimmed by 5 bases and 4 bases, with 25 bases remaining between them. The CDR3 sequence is CASSRATPGTLHPDTQYF. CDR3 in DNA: TGTGCCAGCAGTCGCGCTACCCCCGGGACTCTTCACCCAGATACGCAGTATTTT.

CDR3 sequence reads: CASRTGGSPLHF. The CDR3 DNA reads TGTGCCAGCAGAACAGGGGGTTCACCCCTCCACTTT. This chain uses TRBV27 with TRBJ1-6, with 8 bases aligning to TRBD1. This CDR3 contains 12 residues. The V gene end was trimmed by 6 bases and the J gene end by 9 bases; junction bases not matched to a gene: 1. Germline V gene sequence: CDR1 MNHEY, CDR2 SMNVEV (reference sequence).

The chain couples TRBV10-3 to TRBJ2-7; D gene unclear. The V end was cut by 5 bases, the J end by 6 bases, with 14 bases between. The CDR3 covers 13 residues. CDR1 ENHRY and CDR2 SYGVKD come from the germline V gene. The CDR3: CAISFDPSGEQYF. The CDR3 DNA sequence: TGTGCCATCAGTTTTGACCCGTCGGGCGAGCAGTACTTC.

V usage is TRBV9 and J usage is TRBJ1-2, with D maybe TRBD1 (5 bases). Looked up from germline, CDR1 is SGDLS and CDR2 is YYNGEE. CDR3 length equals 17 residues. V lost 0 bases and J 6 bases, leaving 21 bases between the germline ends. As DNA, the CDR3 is TGTGCCAGCAGCGTAGCGGGGGGTGGCTCTAGAATAAATGGCTACACCTTC. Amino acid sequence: CASSVAGGGSRINGYTF.

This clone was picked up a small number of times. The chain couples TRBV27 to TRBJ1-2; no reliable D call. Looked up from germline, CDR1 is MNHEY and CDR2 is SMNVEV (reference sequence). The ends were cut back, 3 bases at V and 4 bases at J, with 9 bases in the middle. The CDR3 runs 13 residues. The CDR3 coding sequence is TGTGCCAGCAGTTTTCGGGAGGGCTATGGCTACACCTTC. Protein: CASSFREGYGYTF.

The CDR3 spells CASARGGEGYGYTF. In DNA form, the CDR3 reads TGCGCCAGCGCCCGTGGGGGCGAAGGCTATGGCTACACCTTC. V usage is TRBV5-1 and J usage is TRBJ1-2; D may be TRBD1 (6 bases). The CDR3 covers 14 residues. Per the germline V gene, CDR1 is SGHRS and CDR2 is YFSETQ. With 7 bases removed from V and 4 bases from J, the gap between germline ends came to 17 bases.

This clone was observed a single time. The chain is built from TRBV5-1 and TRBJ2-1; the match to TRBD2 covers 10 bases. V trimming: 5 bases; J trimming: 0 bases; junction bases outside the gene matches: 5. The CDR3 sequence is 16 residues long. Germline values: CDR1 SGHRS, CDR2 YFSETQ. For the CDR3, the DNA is TGCGCCAGCAGTAGCGGGGGGCCGAGCTCCTACAATGAGCAGTTCTTC. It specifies CASSSGGPSSYNEQFF.

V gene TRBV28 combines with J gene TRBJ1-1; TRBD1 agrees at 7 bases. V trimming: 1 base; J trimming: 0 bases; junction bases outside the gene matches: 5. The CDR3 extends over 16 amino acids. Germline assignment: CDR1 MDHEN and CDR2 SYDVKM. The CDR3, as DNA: TGTGCCAGCAGTTTATTAACAGGGGTCATGAACACTGAAGCTTTCTTT. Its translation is CASSLLTGVMNTEAFF.

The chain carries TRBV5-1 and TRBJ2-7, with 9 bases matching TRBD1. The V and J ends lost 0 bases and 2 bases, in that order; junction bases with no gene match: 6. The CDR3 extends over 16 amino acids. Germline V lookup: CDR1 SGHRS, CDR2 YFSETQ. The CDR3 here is CASSLGGTGPPYEQYF. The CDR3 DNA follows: TGCGCCAGCAGCTTGGGCGGGACAGGGCCCCCCTACGAGCAGTACTTC.

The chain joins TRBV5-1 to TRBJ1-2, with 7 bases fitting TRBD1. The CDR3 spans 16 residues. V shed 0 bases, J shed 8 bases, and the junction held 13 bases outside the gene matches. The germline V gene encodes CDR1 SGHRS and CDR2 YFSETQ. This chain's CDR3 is CASSLAGGGQTKGYTF. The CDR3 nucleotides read TGCGCCAGCAGCTTGGCAGGTGGGGGACAGACTAAAGGCTACACCTTC. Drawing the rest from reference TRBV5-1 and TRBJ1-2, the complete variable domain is KAGVTQTPRYLIKTRGQQVTLSCSPISGHRSVSWYQQTPGQGLQFLFEYFSETQRNKGNFPGRFSGRQFSNSRSEMNVSTLELGDSALYLCASSLAGGGQTKGYTFGSGTRLTVV.

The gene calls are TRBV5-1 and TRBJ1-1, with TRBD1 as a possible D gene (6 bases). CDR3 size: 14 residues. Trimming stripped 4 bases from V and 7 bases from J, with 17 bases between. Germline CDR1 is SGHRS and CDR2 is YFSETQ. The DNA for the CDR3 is TGCGCCAGCAGCCGGCTAGGACAGCTCAGTGAAGCTTTCTTT. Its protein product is CASSRLGQLSEAFF.

CDR3 residues: CASSYRLQGYEQYF. CDR3 nucleotide sequence: TGTGCCAGCAGTTACAGGCTGCAGGGCTACGAGCAGTACTTC. The V gene is TRBV6-5, the J gene TRBJ2-7; possibly TRBD1 for D (5 bases). The ends were cut back, 2 bases at V and 3 bases at J, with 11 bases in the middle. This CDR3 contains 14 residues. The germline CDR1 and CDR2 sequences are MNHEY and SVGAGI.

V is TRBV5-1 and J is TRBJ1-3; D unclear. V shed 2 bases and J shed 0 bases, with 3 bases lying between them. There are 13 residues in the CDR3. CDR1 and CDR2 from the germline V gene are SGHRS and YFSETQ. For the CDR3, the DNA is TGCGCCAGCAGCTTCGGCTCTGGAAACACCATATATTTT. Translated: CASSFGSGNTIYF.

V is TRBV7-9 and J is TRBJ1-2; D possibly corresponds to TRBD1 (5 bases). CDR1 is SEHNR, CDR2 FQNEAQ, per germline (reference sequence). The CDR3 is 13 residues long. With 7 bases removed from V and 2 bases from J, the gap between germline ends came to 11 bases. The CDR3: CASNSPGNYGYTF. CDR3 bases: TGTGCCAGCAATTCCCCAGGGAACTATGGCTACACCTTC.

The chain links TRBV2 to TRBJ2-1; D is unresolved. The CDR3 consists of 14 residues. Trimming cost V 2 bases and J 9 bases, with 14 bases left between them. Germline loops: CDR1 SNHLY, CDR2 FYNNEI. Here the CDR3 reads CASSESPNSSEQFF. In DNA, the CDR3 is TGTGCCAGCAGTGAAAGCCCCAATAGCAGTGAGCAGTTCTTC.

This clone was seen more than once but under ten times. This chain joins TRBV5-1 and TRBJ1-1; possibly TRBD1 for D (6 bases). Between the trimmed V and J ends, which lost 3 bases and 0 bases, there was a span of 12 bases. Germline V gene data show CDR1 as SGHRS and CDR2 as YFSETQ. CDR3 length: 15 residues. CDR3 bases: TGCGCCAGCAGCTCAACAACAGGGCTGAACACTGAAGCTTTCTTT. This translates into CASSSTTGLNTEAFF.

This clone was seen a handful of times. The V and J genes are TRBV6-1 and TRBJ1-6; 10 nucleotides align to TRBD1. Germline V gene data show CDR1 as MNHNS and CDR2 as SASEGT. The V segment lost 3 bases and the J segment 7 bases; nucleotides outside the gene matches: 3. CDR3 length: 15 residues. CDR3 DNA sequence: TGTGCCAGCAGTGATTGGGGACAGGGGAATTCACCCCTCCACTTT. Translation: CASSDWGQGNSPLHF.

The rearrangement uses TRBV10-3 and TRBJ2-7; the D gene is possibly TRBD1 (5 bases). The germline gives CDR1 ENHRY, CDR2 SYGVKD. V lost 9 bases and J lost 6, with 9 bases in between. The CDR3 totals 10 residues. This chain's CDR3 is CAMGQGEQYF. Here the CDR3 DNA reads TGTGCCATGGGGCAGGGCGAGCAGTACTTC.

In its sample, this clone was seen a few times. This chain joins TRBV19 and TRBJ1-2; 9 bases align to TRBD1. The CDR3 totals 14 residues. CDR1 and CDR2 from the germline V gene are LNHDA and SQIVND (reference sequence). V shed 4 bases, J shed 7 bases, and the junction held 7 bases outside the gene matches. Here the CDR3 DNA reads TGTGCCAGTAGTACAACTGGGACAGGGCCTGGCTACACCTTC. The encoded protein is CASSTTGTGPGYTF. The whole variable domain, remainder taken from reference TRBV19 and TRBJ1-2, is DGGITQSPKYLFRKEGQNVTLSCEQNLNHDAMYWYRQDPGQGLRLIYYSQIVNDFQKGDIAEGYSVSREKKESFPLTVTSAQKNPTAFYLCASSTTGTGPGYTFGSGTRLTVV.

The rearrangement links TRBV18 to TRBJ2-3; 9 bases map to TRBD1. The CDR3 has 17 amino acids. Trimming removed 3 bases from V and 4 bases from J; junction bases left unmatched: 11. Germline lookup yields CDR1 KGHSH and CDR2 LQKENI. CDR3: CASSPLLPGQGSDTQYF. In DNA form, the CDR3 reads TGTGCCAGCTCACCCCTACTACCGGGACAGGGTTCAGATACGCAGTATTTT.

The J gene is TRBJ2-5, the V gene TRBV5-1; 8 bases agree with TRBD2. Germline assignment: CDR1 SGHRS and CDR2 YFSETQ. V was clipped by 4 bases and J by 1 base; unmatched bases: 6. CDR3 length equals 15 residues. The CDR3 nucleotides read TGCGCCAGCAGCGTAACGGCGGGGGGCCAAGAGACCCAGTACTTC. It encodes CASSVTAGGQETQYF.

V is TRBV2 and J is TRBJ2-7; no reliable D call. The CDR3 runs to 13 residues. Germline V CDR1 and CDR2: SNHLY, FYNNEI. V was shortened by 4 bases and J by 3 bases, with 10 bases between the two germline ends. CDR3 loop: CASSVRSYYEQYF. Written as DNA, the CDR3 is TGTGCCAGCAGTGTACGGTCTTACTACGAGCAGTACTTC.

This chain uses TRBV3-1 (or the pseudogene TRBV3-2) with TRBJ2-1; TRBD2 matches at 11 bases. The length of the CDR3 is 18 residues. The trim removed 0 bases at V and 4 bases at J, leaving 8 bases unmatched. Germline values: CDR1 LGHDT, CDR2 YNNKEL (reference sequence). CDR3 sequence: CASSQDPTSGVLYNEQFF. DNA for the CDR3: TGTGCCAGCAGCCAAGATCCGACTAGCGGGGTGCTATACAATGAGCAGTTCTTC.

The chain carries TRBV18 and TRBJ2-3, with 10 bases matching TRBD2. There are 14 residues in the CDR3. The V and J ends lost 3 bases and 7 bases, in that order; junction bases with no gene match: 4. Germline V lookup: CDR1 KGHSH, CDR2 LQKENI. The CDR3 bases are TGTGCCAGCTCACCTTCTAGCGGGGGTAATACGCAGTATTTT. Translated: CASSPSSGGNTQYF.

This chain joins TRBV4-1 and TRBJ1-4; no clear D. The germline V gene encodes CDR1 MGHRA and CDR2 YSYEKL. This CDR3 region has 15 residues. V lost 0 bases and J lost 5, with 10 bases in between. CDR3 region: CASSQDEWWNEKLFF. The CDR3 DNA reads TGCGCCAGCAGCCAAGATGAGTGGTGGAATGAAAAACTGTTTTTT.

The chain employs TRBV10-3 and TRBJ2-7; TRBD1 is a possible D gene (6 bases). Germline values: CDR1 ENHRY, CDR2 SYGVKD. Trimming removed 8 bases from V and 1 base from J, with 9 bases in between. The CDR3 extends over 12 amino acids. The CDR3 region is CAIEGDSYEQYF. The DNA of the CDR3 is TGTGCCATCGAGGGGGATTCCTACGAGCAGTACTTC.